This entry lists 12 T cell receptor beta chains sequenced from one sample in a study of vaccination and CD4 T cells after COVID-19. The antigens these receptors bind are not known. At the Johns Hopkins FTIC core, DNA taken from cultured CD4+ T cells was sequenced by way of the Oncomine TCR Beta short-read assay. TCRdb called the PCR reads again in MiXCR, with one record for every CDR3 protein. There are about 15,000 distinct CDR3 sequences in the sample; 43% occur only once, and roughly 8.1% lies in the top ten. Treatment described: roughly 10-day PBMC culture with coronavirus spike peptide pools or control peptides (ViraFEST assay). The sequenced sample was CD4+ T cells from blood, cultured in vitro. These receptors were taken from a human donor who had recovered from COVID-19.

A single count supports this clonotype. The chain employs TRBV12-5 and TRBJ1-5, with a tentative D call TRBD1 (5 bases). This CDR3 region has 17 residues. Trimming cost V 1 base and J 4 bases, with 17 bases left between them. Germline values: CDR1 LGHNT, CDR2 FRNRAP. In nucleotides, the CDR3 is TGTGCTAGTGGTTTGGCGACGCAATCAGGGTTTAATCAGCCCCAGCATTTT. It is translated as CASGLATQSGFNQPQHF.

CDR3 DNA: TGTGCCAGCAGCTTTCGGGGGAACGGATACAATGAGCAGTTCTTC. It is translated as CASSFRGNGYNEQFF. The chain links TRBV7-2 to TRBJ2-1, with D possibly matching TRBD2 (6 bases). Germline CDR1 is SGHTA and CDR2 is FQGNSA. The CDR3 is 15 residues long. Trimming cost V 3 bases and J 4 bases, with 13 bases left between them.

The table lists this clonotype with a few counts. V gene TRBV7-3 combines with J gene TRBJ2-2, with 14 bases that match TRBD2. Losses at the gene ends were 3 bases for V and 6 bases for J; bases not matched to a gene: 9. The CDR3 is 18 residues long. Germline V CDR1 and CDR2: SGHTA, FQGTGA. The CDR3 region is CASSLTPGLAGEAGELFF. The CDR3 DNA is TGTGCCAGCAGCTTGACGCCGGGACTAGCGGGAGAGGCCGGGGAGCTGTTTTTT.

The J gene is TRBJ1-1, the V gene TRBV19; a possible D gene is TRBD1 (5 bases). V lost 0 bases to trimming and J lost 1 base, with 6 bases between them. This CDR3 has 14 residues. CDR1 is LNHDA, CDR2 SQIVND, per germline (reference sequence). This CDR3 reads CASSIDTGNTEAFF. DNA of the CDR3: TGTGCCAGTAGTATAGATACAGGGAACACTGAAGCTTTCTTT.

The chain is built from TRBV7-2 and TRBJ2-1, with 7 bases that match TRBD2. Germline V gene data show CDR1 as SGHTA and CDR2 as FQGNSA. The CDR3 has 15 amino acids. The ends lost 8 bases at V and 6 bases at J; junction bases unmatched: 13. The CDR3 protein is CASVPYAAGSNEQFF. The DNA for the CDR3 is TGTGCCAGCGTTCCATACGCAGCGGGGTCCAATGAGCAGTTCTTC. Combining the CDR3 with reference TRBV7-2 and TRBJ2-1 gives the whole variable domain GAGVSQSPSNKVTEKGKDVELRCDPISGHTALYWYRQSLGQGLEFLIYFQGNSAPDKSGLPSDRFSAERTGGSVSTLTIQRTQQEDSAVYLCASVPYAAGSNEQFFGPGTRLTVL.

The chain couples TRBV11-2 to TRBJ1-6; D is undetermined. Germline values: CDR1 SGHAT, CDR2 FQNNGV. The CDR3 contains 16 residues. Trimming took 4 bases from V and 7 from J, leaving 17 bases between them. The CDR3 DNA reads TGTGCCAGCAGCTCCTACGACTCGGGATCCAATTCACCCCTCCACTTT. This gives the protein CASSSYDSGSNSPLHF.

This clonotype was counted between two and nine times. The V gene is TRBV20-1, the J gene TRBJ2-5; 8 nucleotides match TRBD2. Trimming at V came to 3 bases and at J to 5 bases, leaving 14 bases not matched to a gene. CDR1 and CDR2 from the germline V gene are DFQATT and SNEGSKA (reference sequence). This CDR3 has 16 residues. The CDR3 loop reads CSASVRSGRARETQYF. The CDR3 nucleotides read TGCAGTGCTAGCGTTCGGTCCGGGAGGGCCCGGGAGACCCAGTACTTC.

The chain has TRBV6-4 and TRBJ1-1; tentative D call: TRBD1 (6 bases). In germline, CDR1 is MRHNA, CDR2 SNTAGT. Deletions cut 5 bases from V and 1 base from J, with 29 bases between. The CDR3 is 20 residues long. CDR3 in amino acids: CASSSELAGGAWTENTEAFF. CDR3 DNA sequence: TGTGCCAGCAGTTCTGAACTAGCGGGAGGGGCATGGACAGAGAACACTGAAGCTTTCTTT.

Only a few counts were recorded for this clonotype. As DNA, the CDR3 is TGTGCCAGCAGCTTAGATGACAGGGGCTGGGGTGGCTACACCTTC. Its translation is CASSLDDRGWGGYTF. The chain combines TRBV7-2 with TRBJ1-2; 8 nucleotides align to TRBD1. With 1 base clipped from V and 7 bases from J, the junction kept 8 bases outside the gene matches. The CDR3 is 15 amino acids. Germline CDR1 and CDR2: SGHTA and FQGNSA.

This clonotype showed up just a few times. The chain has TRBV20-1 and TRBJ1-1; 7 bases map to TRBD1. Trimming at V came to 5 bases and at J to 1 base, leaving 7 bases not matched to a gene. CDR1 and CDR2 (germline): DFQATT, SNEGSKA (reference sequence). This CDR3 spans 14 amino acids. CDR3 coding DNA: TGCAGTGCTCACAGGGGACGGAAGAACACTGAAGCTTTCTTT. Translation: CSAHRGRKNTEAFF.

The V and J genes are TRBV20-1 and TRBJ2-2; TRBD2 matches 9 bases. Germline CDR1 is DFQATT and CDR2 is SNEGSKA (reference sequence). This CDR3 is 15 amino acids long. J was trimmed by 0 bases and V by 5 bases; bases with no gene match: 4. The DNA for the CDR3 is TGCAGTGCTGTACGCGGGGGGGCGAACACCGGGGAGCTGTTTTTT. Residues: CSAVRGGANTGELFF.

This chain's CDR3 is CSARDMTNYGYTF. Here the CDR3 DNA reads TGCAGTGCAAGGGACATGACTAACTATGGCTACACCTTC. The chain joins TRBV20-1 to TRBJ1-2, with D maybe TRBD1 (6 bases). V lost 6 bases and J 0 bases, leaving 11 bases between the germline ends. Germline CDR1 and CDR2: DFQATT and SNEGSKA (reference sequence). The CDR3 has 13 amino acids.